Shown below are 30 T cell receptor beta chains from a single sample sequenced in a study of OX40 agonist ivuxolimab in advanced cancers. The data were produced by immunoSEQ multiplex PCR, yet TCRdb's version contains in-frame clones alone and is incomplete. This table holds around 75,000 clones, around 92% found once. The specimen comprised CD4+ or CD8+ T cells sorted from blood, sampled in a trial of the OX40 agonist ivuxolimab. The receptors shown here come from an adult with an advanced solid tumor such as melanoma, head and neck, liver or kidney cancer.

This chain joins TRBV19 and TRBJ1-1; 10 bases map to TRBD1. Losses at the gene ends were 5 bases for V and 3 bases for J; bases not matched to a gene: 9. The CDR3 runs to 16 residues. From germline, CDR1 is LNHDA and CDR2 SQIVND (reference sequence). The CDR3 here is CASSQRQGAYDTEAFF. Written as DNA, the CDR3 is TGTGCCAGTAGTCAGAGACAGGGGGCTTACGACACTGAAGCTTTCTTT.

The V call is TRBV19, the J call TRBJ1-2, with 9 bases lining up with TRBD1. This CDR3 spans 16 amino acids. The J segment lost 5 bases and the V segment lost 6 bases, leaving 13 bases of the junction unmatched. Germline CDR1 reads LNHDA; CDR2 reads SQIVND (reference sequence). CDR3 sequence reads: CASRRTGAKGSYGYTF. The CDR3 region has the DNA TGTGCCAGTAGGCGGACAGGGGCCAAAGGGTCATATGGCTACACCTTC. The complete variable domain, with remaining parts taken from reference TRBV19 and TRBJ1-2, reads DGGITQSPKYLFRKEGQNVTLSCEQNLNHDAMYWYRQDPGQGLRLIYYSQIVNDFQKGDIAEGYSVSREKKESFPLTVTSAQKNPTAFYLCASRRTGAKGSYGYTFGSGTRLTVV.

Only one count was recorded for this clone. CDR3 sequence reads: CASSSRGRDTQYF. The CDR3 DNA is TGTGCCAGCAGCTCACGGGGTAGAGATACGCAGTATTTT. V and J are TRBV7-2 and TRBJ2-3; TRBD2 is a possible D gene (5 bases). CDR1 is SGHTA, CDR2 FQGNSA, per germline. The CDR3 consists of 13 residues. The V end lost 4 bases, the J end lost 5 bases, and 10 bases lay between the germline ends.

The rearrangement uses TRBV27 and TRBJ2-5; D is tentatively TRBD1 or TRBD2 (5 bases each). Germline V gene sequence: CDR1 MNHEY, CDR2 SMNVEV (reference sequence). V lost 5 bases to trimming and J lost 5 bases, with 12 bases between them. This CDR3 contains 13 residues. CDR3 DNA: TGTGCCAGCAGTCGTTTGGGGGTGGAGACCCAGTACTTC. Encoded protein: CASSRLGVETQYF.

This chain links TRBV5-1 with TRBJ2-3; TRBD2 matches at 14 bases. Per the germline V gene, CDR1 is SGHRS and CDR2 is YFSETQ. Unmatched junction bases numbered 5, after V lost 7 bases and J lost 4 bases. The CDR3 contains 15 residues. This chain's CDR3 is CASLGLAGGSDTQYF. The CDR3 DNA is TGCGCCAGCCTCGGACTAGCGGGGGGATCAGATACGCAGTATTTT.

Here the CDR3 DNA reads TGTGCCAGCAGCCGGATGGGTCACACTGAAGCTTTCTTT. It yields the protein CASSRMGHTEAFF. This chain joins TRBV7-9 and TRBJ1-1; D is ambiguous. V lost 5 bases to trimming and J lost 3 bases, with 10 bases between them. In germline, CDR1 is SEHNR, CDR2 FQNEAQ (reference sequence). The CDR3 has 13 residues.

The J gene is TRBJ2-1, the V gene TRBV11-3, with a tentative D call TRBD2 (6 bases). Germline-derived CDR1 and CDR2 are SGHNT and YENEEA. The V gene lost 1 base and the J gene lost 4 bases, with 11 bases spanning the gap. The CDR3 has 15 residues. The CDR3 protein is CASSLGGDSYNEQFF. CDR3 coding DNA: TGTGCCAGCAGCTTAGGGGGGGACTCTTACAATGAGCAGTTCTTC. Combining the CDR3 with reference TRBV11-3 and TRBJ2-1 gives the whole variable domain EAGVVQSPRYKIIEKKQPVAFWCNPISGHNTLYWYLQNLGQGPELLIRYENEEAVDDSQLPKDRFSAERLKGVDSTLKIQPAELGDSAVYLCASSLGGDSYNEQFFGPGTRLTVL.

V usage is TRBV29-1 and J usage is TRBJ2-7; D is perhaps TRBD1 (6 bases). Germline lookup yields CDR1 SQVTM and CDR2 ANQGSEA. The CDR3 extends over 13 amino acids. Trimming left V 7 bases short and J 2 bases short, with 15 bases between. The CDR3 sequence is CSARTEFPYEQYF. The CDR3 DNA follows: TGCAGCGCCAGGACAGAATTCCCCTACGAGCAGTACTTC.

This rearrangement joins TRBV30 to TRBJ1-1; unclear D gene. V was trimmed by 2 bases and J by 0 bases, leaving 25 bases between them. CDR3 length equals 19 residues. The V gene's germline CDR1 is GTSNPN and CDR2 SVGIG (reference sequence). CDR3 in amino acids: CAWSPYVTRPDGMNTEAFF. The DNA for the CDR3 is TGTGCCTGGAGTCCGTACGTAACAAGACCGGATGGGATGAACACTGAAGCTTTCTTT.

This clone appeared once. V gene TRBV20-1 combines with J gene TRBJ2-1; D unclear. Germline V CDR1 and CDR2: DFQATT, SNEGSKA (reference sequence). The CDR3 has 11 residues. The V gene lost 3 bases and the J gene lost 4 bases, with 4 bases spanning the gap. The CDR3 loop reads CSASYYNEQFF. DNA of the CDR3: TGCAGTGCTAGTTATTACAATGAGCAGTTCTTC.

The chain recombines TRBV6-5 with TRBJ2-1; D is unresolved. The V gene's germline CDR1 is MNHEY and CDR2 SVGAGI. The V end lost 2 bases, the J end lost 15 bases, and 11 bases lay between the germline ends. The CDR3 is made up of 11 amino acids. The CDR3, as DNA: TGTGCCAGCAGTTACGGCAACAGATGGTTCTTC. Its translation is CASSYGNRWFF.

The chain has TRBV2 and TRBJ2-2; 11 nucleotides match TRBD2. Germline V gene data show CDR1 as SNHLY and CDR2 as FYNNEI. The CDR3 sequence is 15 residues long. V trimming: 7 bases; J trimming: 6 bases; junction bases outside the gene matches: 7. The CDR3 DNA reads TGTGCCAGCAATAGCGGGAGGGCGCCCGCCGGGGAGCTGTTTTTT. This translates into CASNSGRAPAGELFF.

This clone was counted a single time. The CDR3 here is CASSPWRGGAWDEQFF. For the CDR3, the DNA is TGTGCCAGCAGCCCGTGGCGGGGTGGCGCGTGGGATGAGCAGTTCTTC. The genes are TRBV7-9 and TRBJ2-1; weak D call: TRBD2 (6 bases). The germline V gene has CDR1 SEHNR and CDR2 FQNEAQ (reference sequence). With 5 bases removed from V and 8 bases from J, the gap between germline ends came to 22 bases. The CDR3 runs to 16 residues.

The chain is built from TRBV7-9 and TRBJ2-1; D uncertain. The CDR3 is 13 residues long. The germline V and J ends were trimmed by 5 bases and 6 bases, with 11 bases remaining between them. The germline CDR1 and CDR2 sequences are SEHNR and FQNEAQ (reference sequence). In nucleotides, the CDR3 is TGTGCCAGCAGCCCCGGGTCAGGCAATGAGCAGTTCTTC. Translated, it gives CASSPGSGNEQFF. The whole variable domain, filled in from reference TRBV7-9 and TRBJ2-1, reads DTGVSQNPRHKITKRGQNVTFRCDPISEHNRLYWYRQTLGQGPEFLTYFQNEAQLEKSRLLSDRFSAERPKGSFSTLEIQRTEQGDSAMYLCASSPGSGNEQFFGPGTRLTVL.

Details on this clone: Other DNA sequences in this specimen translate into the identical CDR3. The V gene is TRBV18, the J gene TRBJ2-3; D uncertain. The V gene's germline CDR1 is KGHSH and CDR2 LQKENI. This CDR3 has 13 residues. V was pared by 3 bases and J by 0 bases, with 4 bases between. The CDR3 DNA is TGTGCCAGCTCACCCCCTAGCACAGATACGCAGTATTTT. This gives the protein CASSPPSTDTQYF.

This chain links TRBV2 with TRBJ2-5, with D unclear. There are 16 residues in the CDR3. Between the trimmed V and J ends, which lost 4 bases and 3 bases, there was a span of 18 bases. Germline values: CDR1 SNHLY, CDR2 FYNNEI. This CDR3 is CASSAWKGSDEETQYF. In DNA, the CDR3 is TGTGCCAGCAGTGCGTGGAAGGGCAGTGACGAAGAGACCCAGTACTTC.

This chain links TRBV14 with TRBJ2-1, with TRBD1 matching 8 bases. There are 13 residues in the CDR3. CDR1 and CDR2 from the germline V gene are SGHDN and FVKESK. Germline trimming cut 6 bases from V and 10 bases from J; bases unmatched to any gene: 8. DNA of the CDR3: TGTGCCAGCAGTCGGACAGGGATGAAGGAGCAGTTCTTC. This translates into CASSRTGMKEQFF. The full variable domain, completed using reference TRBV14 and TRBJ2-1, is EAGVTQFPSHSVIEKGQTVTLRCDPISGHDNLYWYRRVMGKEIKFLLHFVKESKQDESGMPNNRFLAERTGGTYSTLKVQPAELEDSGVYFCASSRTGMKEQFFGPGTRLTVL.

The chain has TRBV4-2 and TRBJ2-1; D unclear. CDR1 is LGHNA, CDR2 YNFKEQ, per germline. Trimming took off 1 base at V and 5 bases at J, with 9 bases between the two ends. This CDR3 is built from 14 residues. CDR3 protein: CASSQAGNHNEQFF. The CDR3 region has the DNA TGTGCCAGCAGCCAAGCTGGAAACCACAATGAGCAGTTCTTC.

This clone was recorded once. V usage is TRBV5-1 and J usage is TRBJ2-2; tentative D call: TRBD1 (5 bases). V was shortened by 0 bases and J by 7 bases, with 10 bases between the two germline ends. The CDR3 spans 14 residues. Germline values: CDR1 SGHRS, CDR2 YFSETQ. The CDR3 DNA is TGCGCCAGCAGCTTGGGTCTAGGGGACGGGGAGCTGTTTTTT. Translation gives CASSLGLGDGELFF.

This chain connects TRBV5-1 to TRBJ2-5, with a tentative D call TRBD1 (6 bases). In germline, CDR1 is SGHRS, CDR2 YFSETQ. V was pared by 5 bases and J by 5 bases, with 16 bases between. This CDR3 has 14 amino acids. DNA of the CDR3: TGCGCCAGCAGGGACCCCAGGGGTGGGGAGACCCAGTACTTC. Translating gives CASRDPRGGETQYF.

A note on this clone: The same CDR3 also results from other DNA sequences found in this sample. The rearrangement uses TRBV5-1 and TRBJ2-5; TRBD1 is a possible D gene (5 bases). The V end lost 1 base, the J end lost 0 bases, and 7 bases lay between the germline ends. The germline gives CDR1 SGHRS, CDR2 YFSETQ. This CDR3 comprises 14 residues. Written as DNA, the CDR3 is TGCGCCAGCAGCTTGTCAGGGAACCAAGAGACCCAGTACTTC. Its translation is CASSLSGNQETQYF.

Comments on this clone: The sample carries other DNA sequences with the same CDR3. The chain carries TRBV12-5 and TRBJ1-5, with D perhaps TRBD1 (5 bases). V was cut by 5 bases and J by 7 bases, with 9 bases left in between. This CDR3 contains 12 residues. Looked up from germline, CDR1 is LGHNT and CDR2 is FRNRAP. CDR3 bases: TGTGCTAGTGGTCCGGACAACCAGCCCCAGCATTTT. It codes for CASGPDNQPQHF.

The genes are TRBV14 and TRBJ2-5; TRBD1 might be the D (5 bases). The CDR3 is 15 amino acids. Trimming left V 4 bases short and J 1 base short, with 13 bases between. From germline, CDR1 is SGHDN and CDR2 FVKESK. CDR3 coding DNA: TGTGCCAGCAGCCTAAAGGGGATTCTCCAAGAGACCCAGTACTTC. Protein: CASSLKGILQETQYF.

This clone showed up just a few times. The chain's CDR3 is CSVEDINSGANVLTF. As DNA, the CDR3 is TGCAGCGTTGAAGATATCAACTCTGGGGCCAACGTCCTGACTTTC. V gene TRBV29-1 combines with J gene TRBJ2-6; no clear D gene. The germline V gene encodes CDR1 SQVTM and CDR2 ANQGSEA. V lost 0 bases and J 0 bases, leaving 6 bases between the germline ends. The CDR3 has 15 residues.

In regard to this clone: An end of the junction differs from the germline gene, which may be a read error. The gene calls are TRBV7-7 and TRBJ2-7, with a tentative D call TRBD2 (5 bases). The germline CDR1 and CDR2 sequences are SSHAT and FNYEAQ (reference sequence). This CDR3 has 16 amino acids. CDR3 nucleotide sequence: TGTGCTAGCAGCTTAGAATCACCCGGGGTAGCCTACGAGCAGTACTTC. This sequence encodes CASSLESPGVAYEQYF.

This chain connects TRBV11-2 to TRBJ2-7; the match to TRBD1 covers 8 bases. The CDR3 covers 14 residues. Losses at the gene ends were 5 bases for V and 5 bases for J; bases not matched to a gene: 8. Germline values: CDR1 SGHAT, CDR2 FQNNGV. The CDR3 loop reads CASSPGQEWHEQYF. For the CDR3, the DNA is TGTGCCAGCAGCCCGGGACAGGAGTGGCACGAGCAGTACTTC.

This rearrangement joins TRBV2 to TRBJ1-4; 8 bases line up with TRBD1. Trimming removed 7 bases from V and 8 bases from J; junction bases left unmatched: 9. The germline V gene has CDR1 SNHLY and CDR2 FYNNEI. This CDR3 is 14 amino acids long. The CDR3 sequence: CASTMDREGEKLFF. In DNA, the CDR3 is TGTGCCAGCACCATGGACAGGGAAGGAGAAAAACTGTTTTTT.

The gene calls are TRBV5-4 and TRBJ2-1; tentatively, D is TRBD1 (6 bases). The V and J ends lost 0 bases and 6 bases respectively, with 22 bases between them. This CDR3 region has 18 residues. Per the germline V gene, CDR1 is SGHNT and CDR2 is YYREEE (reference sequence). The CDR3, as DNA: TGTGCCAGCAGCTTGGCCGAGATACTGGCGGAAGGGGGCAATGAGCAGTTCTTC. This gives the protein CASSLAEILAEGGNEQFF.

V is TRBV5-1 and J is TRBJ1-4, with D hard to call. CDR3 size: 15 residues. Trimming pared 1 base from V and 1 base from J, leaving 8 bases between. Per germline, CDR1 SGHRS and CDR2 YFSETQ. CDR3: CASSLLMGTNEKLFF. In DNA form, the CDR3 reads TGCGCCAGCAGCTTGCTTATGGGAACTAATGAAAAACTGTTTTTT.

The V call is TRBV7-9, the J call TRBJ1-2; perhaps TRBD1 as D (6 bases). V was cut by 5 bases and J by 7 bases, with 17 bases left in between. This CDR3 is 14 amino acids long. Germline V gene data show CDR1 as SEHNR and CDR2 as FQNEAQ (reference sequence). The CDR3 here is CASSPGQGSVGYTF. The DNA for the CDR3 is TGTGCCAGCAGCCCAGGGCAGGGGTCGGTTGGCTACACCTTC.